The source of this TCR beta chain is a study of PD-L1 blockade in urothelial cancer. Time point specified: pretreatment peripheral blood. Generated by immunoSEQ multiplex PCR, the TCRdb table keeps only in-frame clones and is missing some. The sample lists 60,000 to 70,000 clones, around 81% occurring once. The V gene's germline CDR1 is SGHAT and CDR2 FQNNGV. The CDR3 sequence is 12 residues long. V was pared by 0 bases and J by 11 bases, with 8 bases between. This TCR derives from a man between 70 and 80 years old with urothelial cancer. The starting material was PBMCs, obtained around atezolizumab (anti-PD-L1) treatment. J is TRBJ2-1 and V is TRBV11-2, with D possibly being TRBD1 (6 bases). The CDR3 protein is CASSLEGAQQFF. CDR3 nucleotides: TGTGCCAGCAGCTTAGAGGGGGCGCAGCAGTTCTTC.